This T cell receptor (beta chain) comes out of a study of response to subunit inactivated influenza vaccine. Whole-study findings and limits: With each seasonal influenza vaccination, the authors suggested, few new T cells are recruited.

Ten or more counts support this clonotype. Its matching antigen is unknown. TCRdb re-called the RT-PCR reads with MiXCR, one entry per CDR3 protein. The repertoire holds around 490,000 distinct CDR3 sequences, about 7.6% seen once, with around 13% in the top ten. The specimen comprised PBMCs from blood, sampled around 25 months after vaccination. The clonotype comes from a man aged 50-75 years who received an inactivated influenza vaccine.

Written as DNA, the CDR3 is TGTGCCAGCAGCCCCTACACGACCACCGGGGAGCTGTTTTTT. It is translated as CASSPYTTTGELFF. The J gene is TRBJ2-2, the V gene TRBV7-9, with no clear D. Trimming removed 5 bases at V and 4 bases at J, with 11 bases between. The length of the CDR3 is 14 residues. Germline V gives CDR1 SEHNR, CDR2 FQNEAQ (reference sequence).